This T cell receptor beta chain was obtained from a study of cytomegalovirus exposure and HLA in healthy donors. This cohort consisted of healthy bone marrow donors. This CDR3 region has 14 residues. Germline CDR1 and CDR2: SGHTA and FQGNSA. The ends lost 3 bases at V and 8 bases at J; junction bases unmatched: 3. PCR amplification relied on 60 Vbeta primers (plus 13 Jbeta primers). Clones were sequenced by immunoSEQ multiplex PCR, and TCRdb holds only the in-frame ones, with some missing. The sample data list around 100,000 clones. Study findings and constraints: Only CMV serostatus was available as immune exposure information. Generally TCR sequences proved uncommon, though certain public TCRs appeared in numerous donors.

Concerning this clone itself: Antigen: not known.

The sequenced sample was PBMCs. The gene calls are TRBV7-2 and TRBJ2-2; TRBD2 agrees at 10 bases. The TCR was taken from a man aged 35-49 years in good health and CMV-seropositive. In nucleotides, the CDR3 is TGTGCCAGCAGCTTCCGGGGACTAGCGGGGGAGCTGTTTTTT. This translates into CASSFRGLAGELFF.